Below, 7 T cell receptor beta chains from the same sample are listed, as sequenced in a study of blood T cell repertoires in COVID-19. Here immunoSEQ multiplex PCR was the method, and the copy in TCRdb shows in-frame clones only, minus some. The sample contains about 220,000 clones, about 80% of which appear only once. Specimen: peripheral blood. These receptors all stem from a woman between 25 and 40 years old who had recovered from COVID-19.

The rearrangement joins TRBV4-1 to TRBJ2-1; D might be TRBD2 (5 bases). CDR1 MGHRA and CDR2 YSYEKL come from the germline V gene. The CDR3 sequence is 18 residues long. The ends were cut back, 1 base at V and 7 bases at J, with 23 bases in the middle. The CDR3: CASSQGGKTGRSQNEQFF. The CDR3 region has the DNA TGCGCCAGCAGCCAAGGAGGGAAAACGGGCCGTTCCCAGAATGAGCAGTTCTTC.

The V gene is TRBV5-1, the J gene TRBJ2-1, with TRBD1 matching 9 bases. The CDR3 contains 15 residues. CDR1 SGHRS and CDR2 YFSETQ come from the germline V gene. J gave up 7 bases and V 0 bases, and 5 bases lay outside the gene matches. CDR3 in amino acids: CASSLGTGGGNEQFF. The CDR3 DNA reads TGCGCCAGCAGCTTGGGAACAGGGGGCGGAAATGAGCAGTTCTTC. Full variable domain (outside the CDR3, taken from reference TRBV5-1 and TRBJ2-1): KAGVTQTPRYLIKTRGQQVTLSCSPISGHRSVSWYQQTPGQGLQFLFEYFSETQRNKGNFPGRFSGRQFSNSRSEMNVSTLELGDSALYLCASSLGTGGGNEQFFGPGTRLTVL.

V usage is TRBV18 and J usage is TRBJ1-3; maybe TRBD1 (5 bases). CDR1 KGHSH and CDR2 LQKENI come from the germline V gene. There are 15 residues in the CDR3. The V end lost 1 base, the J end lost 1 base, and 8 bases lay between the germline ends. The CDR3 bases are TGTGCCAGCTCACCACAGGGGCTTTCTGGAAACACCATATATTTT. Its protein product is CASSPQGLSGNTIYF.

The rearrangement joins TRBV19 to TRBJ1-4; D perhaps matches TRBD1 (6 bases). Deletions cut 5 bases from V and 14 bases from J, with 18 bases between. Looked up from germline, CDR1 is LNHDA and CDR2 is SQIVND (reference sequence). The CDR3 covers 13 residues. CDR3: CASSPTGTHRLFF. The CDR3 region has the DNA TGTGCCAGTAGTCCGACAGGCACGCATCGTCTGTTTTTT.

The rearrangement joins TRBV4-1 to TRBJ2-7; 8 bases map to TRBD2. The CDR3 spans 15 residues. The ends lost 4 bases at V and 2 bases at J; junction bases unmatched: 7. The germline CDR1 and CDR2 sequences are MGHRA and YSYEKL. The CDR3 coding sequence is TGCGCCAGCAGCCGCCCACTAGCGGCTCCCTACGAGCAGTACTTC. Translated: CASSRPLAAPYEQYF.

The chain combines TRBV5-1 with TRBJ2-7, with D tentatively TRBD1 (6 bases). Germline values: CDR1 SGHRS, CDR2 YFSETQ. This CDR3 has 13 residues. Trimming stripped 4 bases from V and 3 bases from J, with 11 bases between. The CDR3 sequence: CASSRQENYEQYF. CDR3 sequence (DNA): TGCGCCAGCAGCAGACAGGAGAACTACGAGCAGTACTTC.

This clone appeared many times. V and J are TRBV6-6 and TRBJ1-5; D is perhaps TRBD1 (6 bases). The germline V gene has CDR1 MNHNY and CDR2 SVGAGI (reference sequence). CDR3 length: 13 residues. V was pared by 11 bases and J by 12 bases, with 23 bases between. CDR3 sequence reads: CAAGKGSGELQHF. The CDR3 region has the DNA TGTGCCGCGGGCAAGGGCTCAGGGGAGCTCCAGCATTTT.